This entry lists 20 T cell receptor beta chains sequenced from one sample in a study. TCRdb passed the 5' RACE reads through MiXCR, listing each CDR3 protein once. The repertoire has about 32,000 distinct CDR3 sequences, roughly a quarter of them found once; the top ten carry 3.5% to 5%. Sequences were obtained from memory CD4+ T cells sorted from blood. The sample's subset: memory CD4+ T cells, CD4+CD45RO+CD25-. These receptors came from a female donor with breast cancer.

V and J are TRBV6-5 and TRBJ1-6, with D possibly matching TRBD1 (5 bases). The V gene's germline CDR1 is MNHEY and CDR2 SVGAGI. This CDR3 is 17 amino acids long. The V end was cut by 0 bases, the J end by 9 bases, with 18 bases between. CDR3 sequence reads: CASSYSIEGPNSSPLHF. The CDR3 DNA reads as TGTGCCAGCAGTTACTCGATTGAGGGGCCCAATAGTTCACCCCTCCACTTT.

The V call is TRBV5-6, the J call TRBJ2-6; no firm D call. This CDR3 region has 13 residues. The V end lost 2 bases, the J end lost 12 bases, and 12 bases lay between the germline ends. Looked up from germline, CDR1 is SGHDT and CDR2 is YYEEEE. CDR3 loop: CASSLPVLGVLTF. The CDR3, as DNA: TGTGCCAGCAGCTTACCAGTCCTGGGCGTCCTGACTTTC.

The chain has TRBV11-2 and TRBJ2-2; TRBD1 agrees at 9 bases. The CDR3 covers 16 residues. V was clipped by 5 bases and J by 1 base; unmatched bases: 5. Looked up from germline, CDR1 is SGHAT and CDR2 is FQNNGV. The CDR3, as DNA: TGTGCCAGCAGCGTCAACAGGGGGCTGAACACCGGGGAGCTGTTTTTT. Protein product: CASSVNRGLNTGELFF.

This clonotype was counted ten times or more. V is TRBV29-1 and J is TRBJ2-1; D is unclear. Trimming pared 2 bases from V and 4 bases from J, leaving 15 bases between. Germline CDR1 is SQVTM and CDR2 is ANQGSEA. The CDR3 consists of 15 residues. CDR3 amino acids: CSVEKSSELYNEQFF. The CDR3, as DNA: TGCAGCGTTGAAAAGTCGTCAGAGTTGTACAATGAGCAGTTCTTC.

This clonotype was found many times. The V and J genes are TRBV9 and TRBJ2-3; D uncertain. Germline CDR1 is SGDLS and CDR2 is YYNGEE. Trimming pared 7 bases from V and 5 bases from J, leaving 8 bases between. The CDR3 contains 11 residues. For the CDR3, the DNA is TGTGCCAGCGGGTACAGAGATACGCAGTATTTT. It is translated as CASGYRDTQYF.

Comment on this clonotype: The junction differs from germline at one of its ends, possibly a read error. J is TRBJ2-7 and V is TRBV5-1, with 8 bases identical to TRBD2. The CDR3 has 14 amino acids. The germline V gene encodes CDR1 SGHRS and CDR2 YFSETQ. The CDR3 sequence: CTSSLGGRSYEQYF. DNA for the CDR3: TGCACCAGCAGCTTAGGCGGGAGGTCCTACGAGCAGTACTTC.

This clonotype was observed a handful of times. The CDR3 reads CASQQGYNTGELFF. The CDR3 region has the DNA TGTGCCAGCCAGCAGGGCTACAACACCGGGGAGCTGTTTTTT. The chain couples TRBV25-1 to TRBJ2-2, with a weak D call TRBD1 (5 bases). There are 14 residues in the CDR3. Germline CDR1 is MGHDK and CDR2 is SYGVNS. V was shortened by 8 bases and J by 2 bases, with 12 bases between the two germline ends.

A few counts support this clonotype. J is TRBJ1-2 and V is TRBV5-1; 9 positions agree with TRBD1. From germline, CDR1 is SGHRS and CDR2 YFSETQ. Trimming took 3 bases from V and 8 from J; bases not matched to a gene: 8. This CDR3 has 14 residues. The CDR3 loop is CASSSTTGGRGYTF. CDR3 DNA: TGCGCCAGCAGCTCGACCACAGGGGGCCGAGGCTACACCTTC.

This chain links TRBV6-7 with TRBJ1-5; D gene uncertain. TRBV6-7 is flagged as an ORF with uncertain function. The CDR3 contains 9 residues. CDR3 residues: CAEDQPQHF. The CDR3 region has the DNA TGTGCAGAGGATCAGCCCCAGCATTTT.

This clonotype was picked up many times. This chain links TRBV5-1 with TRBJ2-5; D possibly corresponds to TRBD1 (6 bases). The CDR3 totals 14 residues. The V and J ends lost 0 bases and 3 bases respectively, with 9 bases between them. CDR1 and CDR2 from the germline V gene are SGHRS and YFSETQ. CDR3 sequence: CASSLGTAKETQYF. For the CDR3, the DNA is TGCGCCAGCAGCTTGGGGACAGCGAAAGAGACCCAGTACTTC.

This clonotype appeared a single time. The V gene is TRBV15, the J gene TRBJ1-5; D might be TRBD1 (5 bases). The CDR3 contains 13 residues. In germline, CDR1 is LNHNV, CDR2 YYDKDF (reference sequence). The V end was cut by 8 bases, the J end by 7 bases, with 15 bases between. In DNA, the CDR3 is TGTGCCACCGGGGCGTTTCGGGGACAGCCCCAGCATTTT. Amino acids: CATGAFRGQPQHF. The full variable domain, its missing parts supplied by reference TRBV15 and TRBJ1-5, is DAMVIQNPRYQVTQFGKPVTLSCSQTLNHNVMYWYQQKSSQAPKLLFHYYDKDFNNEADTPDNFQSRRPNTSFCFLDIRSPGLGDTAMYLCATGAFRGQPQHFGDGTRLSIL.

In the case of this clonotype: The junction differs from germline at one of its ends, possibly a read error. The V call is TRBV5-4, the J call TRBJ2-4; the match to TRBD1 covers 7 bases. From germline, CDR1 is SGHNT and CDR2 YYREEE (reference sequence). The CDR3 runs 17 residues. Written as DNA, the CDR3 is TGTGCCAGCAGCGTCCAACTCCGGACAGGTTCTAAAAGCATTCAGTACTTC. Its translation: CASSVQLRTGSKSIQYF.

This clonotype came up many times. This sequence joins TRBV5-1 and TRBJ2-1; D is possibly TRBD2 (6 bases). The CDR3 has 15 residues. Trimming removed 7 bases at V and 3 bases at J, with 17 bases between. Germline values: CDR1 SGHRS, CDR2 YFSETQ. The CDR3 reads CASGTRQRLYNEQFF. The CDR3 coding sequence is TGCGCCAGCGGGACTCGACAGAGACTCTACAATGAGCAGTTCTTC.

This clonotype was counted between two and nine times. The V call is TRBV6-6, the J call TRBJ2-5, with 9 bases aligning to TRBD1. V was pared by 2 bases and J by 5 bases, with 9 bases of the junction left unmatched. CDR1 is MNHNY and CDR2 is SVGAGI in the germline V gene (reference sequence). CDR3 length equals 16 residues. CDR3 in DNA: TGTGCCAGCAGTTACCCCGACAGGGGGGAGTTGGAGACCCAGTACTTC. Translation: CASSYPDRGELETQYF.

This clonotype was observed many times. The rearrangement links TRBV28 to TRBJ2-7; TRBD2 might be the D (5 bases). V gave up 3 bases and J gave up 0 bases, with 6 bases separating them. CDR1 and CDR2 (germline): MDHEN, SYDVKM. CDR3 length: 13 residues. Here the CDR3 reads CASSFGISYEQYF. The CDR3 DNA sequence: TGTGCCAGCAGTTTCGGGATCTCCTACGAGCAGTACTTC.

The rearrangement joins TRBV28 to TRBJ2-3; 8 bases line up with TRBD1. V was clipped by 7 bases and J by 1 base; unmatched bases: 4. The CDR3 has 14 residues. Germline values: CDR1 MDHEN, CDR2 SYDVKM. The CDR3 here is CASTKDRGTDTQYF. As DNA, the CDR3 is TGTGCCAGCACCAAGGACAGGGGCACAGATACGCAGTATTTT.

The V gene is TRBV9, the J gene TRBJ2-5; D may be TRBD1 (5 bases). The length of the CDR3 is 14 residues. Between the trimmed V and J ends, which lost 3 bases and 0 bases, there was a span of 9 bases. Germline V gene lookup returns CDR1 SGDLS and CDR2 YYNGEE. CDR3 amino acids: CASSERQNQETQYF. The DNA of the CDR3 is TGTGCCAGCAGCGAAAGACAGAACCAAGAGACCCAGTACTTC.

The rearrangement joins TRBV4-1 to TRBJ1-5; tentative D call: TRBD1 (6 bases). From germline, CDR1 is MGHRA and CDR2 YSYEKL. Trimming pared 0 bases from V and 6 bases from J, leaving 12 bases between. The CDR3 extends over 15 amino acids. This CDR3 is CASSQDWGAGQPQHF. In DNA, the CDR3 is TGCGCCAGCAGCCAAGATTGGGGGGCGGGTCAGCCCCAGCATTTT.

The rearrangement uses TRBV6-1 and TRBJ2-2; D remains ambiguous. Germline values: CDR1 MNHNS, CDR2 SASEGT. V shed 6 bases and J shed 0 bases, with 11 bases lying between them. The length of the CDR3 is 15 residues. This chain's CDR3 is CASSFRTANTGELFF. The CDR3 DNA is TGTGCCAGCAGCTTTCGTACAGCGAACACCGGGGAGCTGTTTTTT.

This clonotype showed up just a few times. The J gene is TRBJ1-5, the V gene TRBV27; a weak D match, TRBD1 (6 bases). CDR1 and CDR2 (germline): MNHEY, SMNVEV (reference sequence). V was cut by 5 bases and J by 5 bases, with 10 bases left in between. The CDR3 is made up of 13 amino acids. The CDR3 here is CASSGGGDQPQHF. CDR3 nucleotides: TGTGCCAGCAGTGGGGGCGGTGATCAGCCCCAGCATTTT.